The entry that follows covers one TCR beta chain sequence. Its specificity is unknown. This sample is part of a study of cytomegalovirus exposure and HLA in healthy donors. Trimming took 4 bases from V and 8 from J; bases not matched to a gene: 7. Germline V CDR1 and CDR2: SGHDT, YYEEEE. This CDR3 is built from 15 residues. Study conclusions and caveats: There were reportedly fewer N-insertions in an Asian-associated ancestry cluster than the approximately 600-donor mean, in a later analysis. A missense variant in DCLRE1C was later tied to TCR beta V- and J-gene trimming.

It was with 60 Vbeta and 13 Jbeta primers that the PCR ran. In the original analysis: Later reanalysis found 60 million to 90 million unique TCR beta chains, 9 million to 12 million of them shared. The protocol was immunoSEQ multiplex PCR, while the TCRdb copy is restricted to in-frame clones and leaves out a portion. That table is the source of V, J and clone size, and D and trimming were worked out from the DNA. The table lists more than 150,000 clones, about 85% of them singletons. This TCR was sampled from a woman younger than 30 in good health and CMV-seronegative. The gene calls are TRBV5-6 and TRBJ1-4; 11 bases are shared with TRBD1. The sample taken for sequencing was PBMCs. The CDR3 loop reads CASSLGQGAIEKLFF. In DNA form, the CDR3 reads TGTGCCAGCAGCCTAGGACAGGGGGCAATCGAAAAACTGTTTTTT.